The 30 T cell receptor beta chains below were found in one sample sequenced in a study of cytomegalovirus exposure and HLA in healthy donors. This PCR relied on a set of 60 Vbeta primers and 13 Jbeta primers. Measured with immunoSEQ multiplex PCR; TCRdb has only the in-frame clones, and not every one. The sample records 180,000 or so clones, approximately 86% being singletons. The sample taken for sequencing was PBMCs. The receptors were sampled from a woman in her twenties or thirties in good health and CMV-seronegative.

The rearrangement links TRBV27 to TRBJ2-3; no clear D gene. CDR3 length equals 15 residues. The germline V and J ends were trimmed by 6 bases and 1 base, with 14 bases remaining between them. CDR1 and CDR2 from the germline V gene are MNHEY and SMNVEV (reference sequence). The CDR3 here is CASSPLGLRTDTQYF. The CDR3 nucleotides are TGTGCCAGCAGCCCCTTGGGCCTGCGCACAGATACGCAGTATTTT.

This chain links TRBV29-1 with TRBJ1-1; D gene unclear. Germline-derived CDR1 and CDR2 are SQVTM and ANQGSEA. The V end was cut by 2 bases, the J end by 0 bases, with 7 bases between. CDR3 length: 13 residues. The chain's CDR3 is CSVELVMNTEAFF. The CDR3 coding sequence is TGCAGCGTTGAATTAGTTATGAACACTGAAGCTTTCTTT.

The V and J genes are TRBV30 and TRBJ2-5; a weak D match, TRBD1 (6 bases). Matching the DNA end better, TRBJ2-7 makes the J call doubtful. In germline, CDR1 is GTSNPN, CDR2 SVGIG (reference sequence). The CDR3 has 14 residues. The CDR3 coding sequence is TGTGCCTACACAGGGTCCAGCCGCTTCTACGAGCAGTACTTC. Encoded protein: CAYTGSSRFYEQYF.

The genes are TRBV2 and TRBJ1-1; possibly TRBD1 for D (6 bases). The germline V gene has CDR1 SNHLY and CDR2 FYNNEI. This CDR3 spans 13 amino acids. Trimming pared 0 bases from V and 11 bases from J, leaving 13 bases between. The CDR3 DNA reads TGTGCCAGCAGTGAAGCCGGGGGGCGGGGGGCTTTCTTT. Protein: CASSEAGGRGAFF.

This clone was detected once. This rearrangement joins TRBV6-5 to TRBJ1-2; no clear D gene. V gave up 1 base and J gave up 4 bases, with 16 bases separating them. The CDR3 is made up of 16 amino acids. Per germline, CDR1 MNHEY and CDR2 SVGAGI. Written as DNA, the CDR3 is TGTGCCAGCAGTTACTGGGGAGGCCCCGCCGGCTATGGCTACACCTTC. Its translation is CASSYWGGPAGYGYTF.

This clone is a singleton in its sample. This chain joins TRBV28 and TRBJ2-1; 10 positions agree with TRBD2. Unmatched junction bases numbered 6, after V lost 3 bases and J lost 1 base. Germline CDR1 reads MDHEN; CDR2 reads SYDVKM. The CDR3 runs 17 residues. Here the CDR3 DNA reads TGTGCCAGCAGTTTTCTAGCGGGGGACCAATCCTACAATGAGCAGTTCTTC. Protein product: CASSFLAGDQSYNEQFF.

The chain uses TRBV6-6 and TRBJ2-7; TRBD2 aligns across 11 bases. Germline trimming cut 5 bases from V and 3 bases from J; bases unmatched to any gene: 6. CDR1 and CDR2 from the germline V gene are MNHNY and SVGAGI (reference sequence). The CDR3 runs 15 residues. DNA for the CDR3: TGTGCCAGCAGTACCACCACTAGCGGGAGCTACGAGCAGTACTTC. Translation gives CASSTTTSGSYEQYF.

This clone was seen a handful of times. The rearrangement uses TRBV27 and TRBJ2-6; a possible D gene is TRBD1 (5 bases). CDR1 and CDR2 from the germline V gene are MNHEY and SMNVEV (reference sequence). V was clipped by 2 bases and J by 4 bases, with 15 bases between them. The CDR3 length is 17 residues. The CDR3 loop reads CASSLKSWGAGANVLTF. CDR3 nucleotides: TGTGCCAGCAGTTTAAAATCCTGGGGCGCGGGGGCCAACGTCCTGACTTTC.

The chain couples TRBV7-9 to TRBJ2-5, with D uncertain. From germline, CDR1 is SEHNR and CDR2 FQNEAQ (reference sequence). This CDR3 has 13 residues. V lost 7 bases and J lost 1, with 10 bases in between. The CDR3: CASTKWAQETQYF. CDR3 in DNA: TGTGCCAGCACCAAGTGGGCCCAAGAGACCCAGTACTTC. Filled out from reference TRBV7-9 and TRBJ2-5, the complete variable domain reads DTGVSQNPRHKITKRGQNVTFRCDPISEHNRLYWYRQTLGQGPEFLTYFQNEAQLEKSRLLSDRFSAERPKGSFSTLEIQRTEQGDSAMYLCASTKWAQETQYFGPGTRLLVL.

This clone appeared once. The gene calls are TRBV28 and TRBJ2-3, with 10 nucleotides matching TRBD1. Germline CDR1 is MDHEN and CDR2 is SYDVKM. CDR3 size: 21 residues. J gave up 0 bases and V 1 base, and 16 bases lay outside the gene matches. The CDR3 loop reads CASSLFFQSGQGLASTDTQYF. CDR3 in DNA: TGTGCCAGCAGTTTATTTTTTCAGTCGGGACAGGGGTTGGCTAGCACAGATACGCAGTATTTT.

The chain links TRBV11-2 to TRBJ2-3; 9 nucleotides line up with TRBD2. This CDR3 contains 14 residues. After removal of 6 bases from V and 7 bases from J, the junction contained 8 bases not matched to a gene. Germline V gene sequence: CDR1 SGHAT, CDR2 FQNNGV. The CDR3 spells CASSGAGGQYTQYF. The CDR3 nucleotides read TGTGCCAGCAGTGGGGCGGGGGGGCAATATACGCAGTATTTT.

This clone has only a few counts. CDR3 bases: TGTGCCAGCAGTCCACCCGGGGGGGAGCAGTACTTC. Translation gives CASSPPGGEQYF. The chain joins TRBV27 to TRBJ2-7; 7 bases agree with TRBD2. Germline values: CDR1 MNHEY, CDR2 SMNVEV (reference sequence). The V and J ends lost 5 bases and 7 bases, in that order; junction bases with no gene match: 5. There are 12 residues in the CDR3.

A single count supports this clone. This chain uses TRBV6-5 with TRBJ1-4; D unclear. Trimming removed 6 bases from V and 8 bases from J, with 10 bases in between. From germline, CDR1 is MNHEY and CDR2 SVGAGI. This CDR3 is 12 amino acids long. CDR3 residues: CASRRGGEKLFF. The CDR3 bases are TGTGCCAGCAGACGGGGTGGGGAAAAACTGTTTTTT.

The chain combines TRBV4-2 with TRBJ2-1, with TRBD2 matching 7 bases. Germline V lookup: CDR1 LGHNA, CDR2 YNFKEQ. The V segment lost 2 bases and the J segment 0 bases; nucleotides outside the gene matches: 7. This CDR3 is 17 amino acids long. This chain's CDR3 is CASSQTLAESSYNEQFF. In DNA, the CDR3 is TGTGCCAGCAGCCAAACCCTAGCGGAGAGCTCCTACAATGAGCAGTTCTTC.

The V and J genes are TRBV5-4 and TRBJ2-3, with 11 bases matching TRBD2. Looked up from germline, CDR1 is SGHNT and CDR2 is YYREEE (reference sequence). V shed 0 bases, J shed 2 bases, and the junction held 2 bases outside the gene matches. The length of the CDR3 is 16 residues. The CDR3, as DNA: TGTGCCAGCAGCTTGGAGACTAGCGGGACCACAGATACGCAGTATTTT. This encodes CASSLETSGTTDTQYF.

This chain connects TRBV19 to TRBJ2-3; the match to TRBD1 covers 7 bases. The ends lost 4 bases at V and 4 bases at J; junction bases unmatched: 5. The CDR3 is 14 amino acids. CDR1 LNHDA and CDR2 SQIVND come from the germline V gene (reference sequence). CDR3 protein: CASSTTGMADTQYF. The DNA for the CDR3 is TGTGCCAGTAGTACGACAGGGATGGCAGATACGCAGTATTTT.

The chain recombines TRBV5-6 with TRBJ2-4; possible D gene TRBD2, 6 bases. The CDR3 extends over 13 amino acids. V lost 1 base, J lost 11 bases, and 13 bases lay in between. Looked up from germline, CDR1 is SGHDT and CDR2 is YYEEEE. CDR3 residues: CASSLLSGTLQYF. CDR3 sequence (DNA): TGTGCCAGCAGCTTGTTATCAGGGACTCTTCAGTACTTC. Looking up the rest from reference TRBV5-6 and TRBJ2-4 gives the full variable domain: DAGVTQSPTHLIKTRGQQVTLRCSPKSGHDTVSWYQQALGQGPQFIFQYYEEEERQRGNFPDRFSGHQFPNYSSELNVNALLLGDSALYLCASSLLSGTLQYFGAGTRLSVL.

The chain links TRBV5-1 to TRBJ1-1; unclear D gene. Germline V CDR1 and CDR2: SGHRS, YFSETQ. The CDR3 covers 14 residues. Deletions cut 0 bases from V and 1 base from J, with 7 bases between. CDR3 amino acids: CASSLEQRNTEAFF. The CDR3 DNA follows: TGCGCCAGCAGCTTGGAACAGAGGAACACTGAAGCTTTCTTT. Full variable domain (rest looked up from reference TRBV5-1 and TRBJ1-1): KAGVTQTPRYLIKTRGQQVTLSCSPISGHRSVSWYQQTPGQGLQFLFEYFSETQRNKGNFPGRFSGRQFSNSRSEMNVSTLELGDSALYLCASSLEQRNTEAFFGQGTRLTVV.

CDR3 amino acids: CASSPRTSGGRGETQYF. CDR3 sequence (DNA): TGTGCCAGCAGCCCCAGGACTAGCGGGGGGCGGGGGGAGACCCAGTACTTC. The chain employs TRBV4-2 and TRBJ2-5; 14 bases line up with TRBD2. Trimming cost V 4 bases and J 5 bases; bases outside gene matches: 9. Germline CDR1 and CDR2: LGHNA and YNFKEQ. The CDR3 is 17 residues long.

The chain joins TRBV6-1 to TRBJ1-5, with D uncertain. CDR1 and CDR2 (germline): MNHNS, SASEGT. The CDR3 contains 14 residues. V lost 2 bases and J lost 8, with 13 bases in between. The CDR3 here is CASSELWRSEPQHF. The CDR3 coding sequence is TGTGCCAGCAGTGAACTCTGGCGGTCTGAGCCCCAGCATTTT.

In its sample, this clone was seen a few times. CDR3 in amino acids: CASSQGRGREKLFF. Written as DNA, the CDR3 is TGTGCCAGCAGCCAAGGACGGGGGAGAGAAAAACTGTTTTTT. The J gene is TRBJ1-4, the V gene TRBV4-2; TRBD1 might be the D (5 bases). CDR3 length equals 14 residues. Trimming removed 1 base at V and 8 bases at J, with 11 bases between. In germline, CDR1 is LGHNA, CDR2 YNFKEQ.

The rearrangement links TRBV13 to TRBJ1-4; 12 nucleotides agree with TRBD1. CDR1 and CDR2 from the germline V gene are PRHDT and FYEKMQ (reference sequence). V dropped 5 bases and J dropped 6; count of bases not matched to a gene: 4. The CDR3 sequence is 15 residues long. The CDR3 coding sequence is TGTGCCAGCAGCGACAGGGACAGGGGGCATGAAAAACTGTTTTTT. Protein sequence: CASSDRDRGHEKLFF.

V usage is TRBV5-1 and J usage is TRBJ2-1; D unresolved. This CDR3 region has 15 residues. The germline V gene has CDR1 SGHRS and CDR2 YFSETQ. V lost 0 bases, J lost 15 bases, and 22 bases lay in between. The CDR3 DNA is TGCGCCAGCAGCTTGGGCCCCTCAGGAACATCCTCACCGTTCTTC. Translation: CASSLGPSGTSSPFF.

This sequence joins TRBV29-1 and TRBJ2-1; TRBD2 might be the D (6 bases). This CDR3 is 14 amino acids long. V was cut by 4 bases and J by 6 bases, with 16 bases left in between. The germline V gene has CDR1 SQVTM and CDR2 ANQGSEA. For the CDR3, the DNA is TGCAGCGTTGGTGGGGACTTTTCCCTCAATGAGCAGTTCTTC. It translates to CSVGGDFSLNEQFF.

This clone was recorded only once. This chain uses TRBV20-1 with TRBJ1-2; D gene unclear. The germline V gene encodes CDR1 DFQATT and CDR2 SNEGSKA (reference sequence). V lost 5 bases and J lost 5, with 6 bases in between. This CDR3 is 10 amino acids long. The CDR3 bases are TGCAGTGCTCTAAATTATGGCTACACCTTC. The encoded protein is CSALNYGYTF.

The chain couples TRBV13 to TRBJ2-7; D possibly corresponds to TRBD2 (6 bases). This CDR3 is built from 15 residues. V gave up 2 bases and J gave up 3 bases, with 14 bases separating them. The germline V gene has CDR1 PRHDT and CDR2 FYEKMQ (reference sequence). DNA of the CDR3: TGTGCCAGCAGCTTAAATCGGGGAGGTAGCTACGAGCAGTACTTC. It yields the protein CASSLNRGGSYEQYF.

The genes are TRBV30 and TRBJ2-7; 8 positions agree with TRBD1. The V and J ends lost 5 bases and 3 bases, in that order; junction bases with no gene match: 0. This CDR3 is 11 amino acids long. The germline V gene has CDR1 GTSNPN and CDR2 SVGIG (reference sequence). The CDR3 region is CAWGQGYEQYF. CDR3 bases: TGTGCCTGGGGACAGGGCTACGAGCAGTACTTC. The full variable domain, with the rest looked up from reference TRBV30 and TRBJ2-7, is SQTIHQWPATLVQPVGSPLSLECTVEGTSNPNLYWYRQAAGRGLQLLFYSVGIGQISSEVPQNLSASRPQDRQFILSSKKLLLSDSGFYLCAWGQGYEQYFGPGTRLTVT.

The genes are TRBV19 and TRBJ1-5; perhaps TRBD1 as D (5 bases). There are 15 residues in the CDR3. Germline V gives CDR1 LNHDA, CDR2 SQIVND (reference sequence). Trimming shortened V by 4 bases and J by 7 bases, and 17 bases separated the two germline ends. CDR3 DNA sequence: TGTGCCAGTAGTACACCACCGGGGGGAAAACAGCCCCAGCATTTT. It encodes CASSTPPGGKQPQHF.

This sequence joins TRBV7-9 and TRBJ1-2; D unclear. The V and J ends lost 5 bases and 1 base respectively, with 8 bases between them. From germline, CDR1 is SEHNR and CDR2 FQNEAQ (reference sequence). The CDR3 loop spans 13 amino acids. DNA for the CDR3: TGTGCCAGCAGCCCCTCGAGTAACTATGGCTACACCTTC. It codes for CASSPSSNYGYTF.

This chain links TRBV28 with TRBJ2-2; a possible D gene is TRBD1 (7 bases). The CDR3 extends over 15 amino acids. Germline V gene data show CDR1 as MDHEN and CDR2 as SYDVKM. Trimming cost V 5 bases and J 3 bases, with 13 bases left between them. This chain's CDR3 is CASSQGGWYTGELFF. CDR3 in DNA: TGTGCCAGCAGTCAGGGGGGATGGTACACCGGGGAGCTGTTTTTT.